A selection of T cell receptor beta chains follows, all from one sample in a study of blood T cell repertoires in COVID-19. Assay: immunoSEQ multiplex PCR; the TCRdb copy retains only in-frame clones and omits some. The sample contains approximately 380,000 clones, 88% of which appear only once. The sequencing input was PBMCs or T cells enriched from blood (not recorded which). All receptors derive from a woman aged 18 to 35 who had recovered from COVID-19. CDR3s include the opening cysteine and the closing phenylalanine or tryptophan. Fields, in order: clone size, D gene, V gene, J gene, CDR3 protein, CDR3 DNA. D genes are given only for firm matches. A clone size is listed for some rows: how often the clone was seen (once, few, many), or a class if it is expanded.

clone_size: -
d_call: TRBD2
v_call: TRBV15
j_call: TRBJ2-5
cdr3_aa: CATSNASGGAWETQYF
cdr3_nt: TGTGCCACCAGCAATGCTAGCGGGGGGGCGTGGGAGACCCAGTACTTC

clone_size: -
d_call: TRBD1
v_call: TRBV2
j_call: TRBJ2-2
cdr3_aa: CASSEVVGGITGELFF
cdr3_nt: TGTGCCAGCAGTGAAGTTGTAGGGGGCATCACCGGGGAGCTGTTTTTT

clone_size: -
d_call: -
v_call: TRBV4-1
j_call: TRBJ2-5
cdr3_aa: CASSQDGQWTVQETQYF
cdr3_nt: TGCGCCAGCAGCCAAGACGGGCAGTGGACAGTTCAAGAGACCCAGTACTTC

clone_size: -
d_call: TRBD2
v_call: TRBV7-3
j_call: TRBJ2-3
cdr3_aa: CASSLTPAGGPLVSDTQYF
cdr3_nt: TGTGCCAGCAGCTTAACCCCCGCGGGGGGGCCCCTAGTTTCGGATACGCAGTATTTT

clone_size: -
d_call: TRBD1
v_call: TRBV3-1/TRBV3-2
j_call: TRBJ2-7
cdr3_aa: CASSPRDRGSYEQYF
cdr3_nt: TGTGCCAGCAGCCCCCGGGACAGGGGCTCCTACGAGCAGTACTTC

clone_size: -
d_call: -
v_call: TRBV28
j_call: TRBJ1-5
cdr3_aa: CASSPQAGNQPQHF
cdr3_nt: TGTGCCAGCAGTCCCCAGGCCGGCAATCAGCCCCAGCATTTT

clone_size: -
d_call: -
v_call: TRBV25-1
j_call: TRBJ1-2
cdr3_aa: CASRDLNGYTF
cdr3_nt: TGTGCCAGCAGAGACTTAAATGGCTACACCTTC

clone_size: -
d_call: -
v_call: TRBV6-5
j_call: TRBJ1-4
cdr3_aa: CASSPGEKLFF
cdr3_nt: TGTGCCAGCAGTCCAGGAGAAAAACTGTTTTTT

clone_size: -
d_call: TRBD2
v_call: TRBV27
j_call: TRBJ2-7
cdr3_aa: CASRSREFYEQYF
cdr3_nt: TGTGCCAGCAGGTCGCGGGAGTTCTACGAGCAGTACTTC

clone_size: -
d_call: -
v_call: TRBV7-9
j_call: TRBJ1-6
cdr3_aa: CASSGQTDALRDSPLHF
cdr3_nt: TGTGCCAGCAGCGGCCAGACCGATGCGCTCCGGGATTCACCCCTCCACTTT

clone_size: -
d_call: -
v_call: TRBV16
j_call: TRBJ2-7
cdr3_aa: CASSTGYEQYF
cdr3_nt: TGTGCCAGCAGCACGGGTTACGAGCAGTACTTC

clone_size: -
d_call: TRBD1
v_call: TRBV15
j_call: TRBJ2-7
cdr3_aa: CATSSRTGQGAEQYF
cdr3_nt: TGTGCCACCAGCAGCAGGACGGGACAGGGGGCCGAGCAGTACTTC

clone_size: few
d_call: TRBD1
v_call: TRBV11-2
j_call: TRBJ1-1
cdr3_aa: CASSSRLGFNRGPNTEAFF
cdr3_nt: TGTGCCAGCAGCTCTCGCCTGGGCTTTAACAGGGGACCGAACACTGAAGCTTTCTTT

clone_size: -
d_call: -
v_call: TRBV4-1
j_call: TRBJ2-7
cdr3_aa: CASSQQHYMAGIYEQYF
cdr3_nt: TGCGCCAGCAGCCAACAACATTACATGGCCGGGATCTACGAGCAGTACTTC

clone_size: -
d_call: TRBD1
v_call: TRBV27
j_call: TRBJ1-6
cdr3_aa: CASSFDLTGVSSPLHF
cdr3_nt: TGTGCCAGCAGTTTCGACCTGACAGGGGTAAGCTCACCCCTCCACTTT

clone_size: -
d_call: -
v_call: TRBV12-3/TRBV12-4
j_call: TRBJ2-7
cdr3_aa: CASTGRGGWEQYF
cdr3_nt: TGTGCCAGCACAGGGCGTGGAGGGTGGGAGCAGTACTTC

clone_size: -
d_call: TRBD1
v_call: TRBV5-1
j_call: TRBJ1-1
cdr3_aa: CASSLGTAAFF
cdr3_nt: TGCGCCAGCAGCCTAGGGACAGCAGCTTTCTTT

clone_size: -
d_call: -
v_call: TRBV5-1
j_call: TRBJ1-1
cdr3_aa: CASSLEGRSEAFF
cdr3_nt: TGCGCCAGCAGCTTGGAGGGGAGGAGTGAAGCTTTCTTT

clone_size: -
d_call: -
v_call: TRBV27
j_call: TRBJ2-7
cdr3_aa: CASSPRNYPNLSGEQYF
cdr3_nt: TGTGCCAGCAGTCCGAGGAACTATCCAAACCTTTCTGGCGAGCAGTACTTC

clone_size: -
d_call: TRBD2
v_call: TRBV9
j_call: TRBJ2-7
cdr3_aa: CASSPVSGGSYEQYF
cdr3_nt: TGTGCCAGCAGCCCAGTATCGGGGGGCTCCTACGAGCAGTACTTC

clone_size: -
d_call: TRBD1
v_call: TRBV7-2
j_call: TRBJ1-5
cdr3_aa: CASSLTRGQGRNQPQHF
cdr3_nt: TGTGCCAGCAGCTTAACCAGGGGGCAGGGGCGCAATCAGCCCCAGCATTTT

clone_size: -
d_call: TRBD2
v_call: TRBV6-1
j_call: TRBJ2-2
cdr3_aa: CASSEAAGGLDTGELFF
cdr3_nt: TGTGCCAGCAGTGAAGCGGCGGGGGGCTTGGACACCGGGGAGCTGTTTTTT

clone_size: -
d_call: TRBD1
v_call: TRBV7-3
j_call: TRBJ2-5
cdr3_aa: CASSPGTGRETQYF
cdr3_nt: TGTGCCAGCAGCCCTGGGACAGGGAGGGAGACCCAGTACTTC

clone_size: -
d_call: -
v_call: TRBV28
j_call: TRBJ1-5
cdr3_aa: CASSLIESNQPQHF
cdr3_nt: TGTGCCAGCAGTTTGATCGAGAGCAATCAGCCCCAGCATTTT

clone_size: -
d_call: -
v_call: TRBV12-3/TRBV12-4
j_call: TRBJ2-2
cdr3_aa: CASSFGIAGELFF
cdr3_nt: TGTGCCAGCAGTTTCGGGATAGCCGGGGAGCTGTTTTTT

clone_size: -
d_call: TRBD1
v_call: TRBV5-6
j_call: TRBJ2-7
cdr3_aa: CASSLARDSYEQYF
cdr3_nt: TGTGCCAGCAGCTTGGCCCGGGACAGCTACGAGCAGTACTTC

clone_size: -
d_call: -
v_call: TRBV19
j_call: TRBJ1-6
cdr3_aa: CASGSSYNSPLHF
cdr3_nt: TGTGCCAGTGGGAGCTCCTATAATTCACCCCTCCACTTT

clone_size: -
d_call: -
v_call: TRBV6-1
j_call: TRBJ1-3
cdr3_aa: CASSEGFGDWRRNTIYF
cdr3_nt: TGTGCCAGCAGTGAAGGTTTCGGGGATTGGAGGAGAAACACCATATATTTT